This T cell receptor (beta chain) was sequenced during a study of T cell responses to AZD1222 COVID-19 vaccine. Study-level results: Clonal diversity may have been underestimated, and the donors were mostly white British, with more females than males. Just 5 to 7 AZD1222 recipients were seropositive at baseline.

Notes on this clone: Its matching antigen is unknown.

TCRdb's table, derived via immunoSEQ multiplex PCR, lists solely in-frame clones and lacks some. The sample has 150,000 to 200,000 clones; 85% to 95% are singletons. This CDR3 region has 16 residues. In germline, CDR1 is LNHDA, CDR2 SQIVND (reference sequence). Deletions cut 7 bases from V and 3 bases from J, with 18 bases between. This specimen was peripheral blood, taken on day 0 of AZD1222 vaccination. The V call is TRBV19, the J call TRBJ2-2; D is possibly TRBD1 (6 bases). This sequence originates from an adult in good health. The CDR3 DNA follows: TGTGCCAGTAAGCCCCCCCTACAGGGTTACACCGGGGAGCTGTTTTTT. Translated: CASKPPLQGYTGELFF.